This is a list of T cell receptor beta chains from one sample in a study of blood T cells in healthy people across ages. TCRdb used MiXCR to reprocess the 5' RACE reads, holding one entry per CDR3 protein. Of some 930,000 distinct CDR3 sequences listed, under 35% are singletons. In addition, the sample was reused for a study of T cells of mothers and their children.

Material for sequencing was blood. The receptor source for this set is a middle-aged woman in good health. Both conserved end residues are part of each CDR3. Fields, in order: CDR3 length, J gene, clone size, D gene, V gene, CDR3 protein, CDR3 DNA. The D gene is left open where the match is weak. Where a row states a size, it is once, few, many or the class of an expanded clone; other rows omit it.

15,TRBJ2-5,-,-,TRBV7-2,CASSLRSGIQETQYF,TGTGCCAGCAGCTTACGGTCAGGGATCCAAGAGACCCAGTACTTC
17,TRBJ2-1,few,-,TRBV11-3,CASSSRRRGNIYNEQFF,TGTGCCAGCAGCTCCCGGAGGCGAGGAAACATATACAATGAGCAGTTCTTC
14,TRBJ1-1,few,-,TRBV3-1,CASSQYRERGEAFF,TGTGCCAGCAGCCAATATCGGGAACGGGGTGAAGCTTTCTTT
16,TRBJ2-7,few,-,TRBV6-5,CASRPTPQGRVHEQYF,TGTGCCAGCAGACCCACCCCTCAGGGCAGGGTGCACGAGCAGTACTTC
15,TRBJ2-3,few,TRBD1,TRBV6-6,CASSLTGTDTDTQYF,TGTGCCAGCAGCCTCACCGGGACAGACACAGATACGCAGTATTTT
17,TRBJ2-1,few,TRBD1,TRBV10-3,CAIWTGVSPSSYNEQFF,TGTGCCATCTGGACAGGGGTCTCCCCGAGCTCCTACAATGAGCAGTTCTTC
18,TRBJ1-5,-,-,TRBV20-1,CSARDLRGERYSNQPQHF,TGCAGTGCTAGAGATTTAAGGGGAGAAAGGTATAGCAATCAGCCCCAGCATTTT
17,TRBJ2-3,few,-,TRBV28,CASSTRTSRGPVHTQYF,TGTGCCAGCAGTACGCGGACTAGCAGGGGGCCCGTGCATACGCAGTATTTT
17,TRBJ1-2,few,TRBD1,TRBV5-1,CASSKPGTGGDTYGYTF,TGCGCCAGCAGCAAACCCGGGACAGGGGGGGACACCTATGGCTACACCTTC
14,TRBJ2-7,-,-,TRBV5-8,CASGKEVGYYEQYF,TGTGCCAGCGGCAAAGAGGTAGGGTACTACGAGCAGTACTTC
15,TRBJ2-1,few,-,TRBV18,CASSPGLSRNNEQFF,TGTGCCAGCTCACCGGGGCTGTCGCGTAACAATGAGCAGTTCTTC
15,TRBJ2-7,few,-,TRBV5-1,CASSGGGAKYYEQYF,TGCGCCAGCAGCGGGGGGGGCGCAAAGTACTACGAGCAGTACTTC
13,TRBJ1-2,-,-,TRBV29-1,CSVWAGTNYGYTF,TGCAGCGTTTGGGCAGGGACTAACTATGGCTACACCTTC
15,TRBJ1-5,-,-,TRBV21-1,CASSPRINSNQPQHF,TGTGCCAGCAGCCCGCGGATCAATAGCAATCAGCCCCAGCATTTT
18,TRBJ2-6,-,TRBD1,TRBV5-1,CASSIGQGVPFGANVRTF,TGCGCAAGCAGCATAGGACAGGGGGTGCCTTTCGGGGCCAACGTCCGGACTTTC
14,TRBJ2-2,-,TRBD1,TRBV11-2,CASRGTGDTGELFF,TGTGCCAGCAGGGGGACAGGAGACACCGGGGAGCTGTTTTTT
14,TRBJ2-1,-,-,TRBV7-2,CASSSNRDGNEQFF,TGTGCCAGCAGCTCTAACAGGGATGGGAATGAGCAGTTCTTC
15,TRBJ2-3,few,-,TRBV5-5,CASSLGGPAGDTQYF,TGTGCCAGCAGCTTGGGGGGACCCGCGGGAGATACGCAGTATTTT
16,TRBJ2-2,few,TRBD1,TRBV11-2,CASSPDRGRETGELFF,TGTGCCAGCAGTCCCGACAGGGGGCGAGAAACCGGGGAGCTGTTTTTT
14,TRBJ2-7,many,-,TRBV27,CASSFQVNSYEQYF,TGTGCCAGCAGTTTTCAGGTTAACTCCTACGAGCAGTACTTC
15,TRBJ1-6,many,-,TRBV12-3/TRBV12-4,CASSFRAGPNSPLHF,TGTGCCAGCAGTTTTCGGGCAGGACCGAATTCACCCCTCCACTTT
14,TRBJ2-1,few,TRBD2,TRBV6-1,CASSPAGSGSEQFF,TGTGCCAGCAGCCCAGCGGGGTCGGGTAGCGAGCAGTTCTTC